Within the sample, the clone carrying this T cell receptor (beta chain) is medium-sized. Antigen specificity is unknown. This beta chain is off target for a library built for alpha chains, so its abundance means little. TCRdb reanalysed the 5' RACE reads using MiXCR and keeps one entry per CDR3 protein. The sample has about 6,900 distinct CDR3 sequences; approximately 12% are singletons. This CDR3 is built from 14 residues. Trimming removed 1 base at V and 5 bases at J, with 11 bases between. In germline, CDR1 is SGHTA, CDR2 FQGNSA. Time point here: sample taken at primary tumor resection. The cohort: around 77 early-stage, untreated non-small cell lung cancer patients. The data derive from a study of spatial heterogeneity in lung cancer. The wider study: A module score for T cells, taken from matched bulk RNA-seq, correlated strongly with TCR transcript counts in tumor regions. Study-level points and caveats: Within tumors, counts of expanded alpha and beta TCRs tracked tumor mutation counts.

Material: lung tumor tissue, obtained at surgery. The sequence was collected from a male donor with early-stage non-small cell lung cancer. The V call is TRBV7-2, the J call TRBJ2-5; perhaps TRBD1 as D (5 bases). CDR3 coding DNA: TGTGCCAGCAGCTTAGTTCCAGGGTCGGAGACCCAGTACTTC. Amino acids: CASSLVPGSETQYF.